The 10 T cell receptor beta chains presented below share a single source sample, sequenced in a study of OX40 agonist ivuxolimab in advanced cancers. The data were produced by immunoSEQ multiplex PCR, yet TCRdb's version contains in-frame clones alone and is incomplete. The sample comprises approximately 74,000 clones, around 80% of which are singletons, and 4% to 6% rests with the top ten. The sample was CD4+ or CD8+ T cells sorted from blood, taken in a trial of the OX40 agonist ivuxolimab. These receptors all stem from an adult with an advanced solid tumor such as melanoma, head and neck, liver or kidney cancer.

The rearrangement uses TRBV11-2 and TRBJ2-1; a possible D gene is TRBD2 (5 bases). CDR1 SGHAT and CDR2 FQNNGV come from the germline V gene. The V and J ends lost 5 bases and 8 bases respectively, with 13 bases between them. The CDR3 sequence is 13 residues long. DNA for the CDR3: TGTGCCAGCAGCCCGACTGAGGGCGATGAGCAGTTCTTC. Residues: CASSPTEGDEQFF.

The chain is built from TRBV7-2 and TRBJ1-4; D is uncertain. V was clipped by 1 base and J by 7 bases, with 7 bases between them. The CDR3 totals 13 residues. Germline CDR1 and CDR2: SGHTA and FQGNSA. Written as DNA, the CDR3 is TGTGCCAGCAGCTTAGGGGGAGGTGAAAAACTGTTTTTT. Its translation: CASSLGGGEKLFF.

The chain couples TRBV27 to TRBJ1-5; tentatively, D is TRBD1 (5 bases). The CDR3 has 15 residues. V lost 4 bases to trimming and J lost 5 bases, with 15 bases between them. The germline V gene encodes CDR1 MNHEY and CDR2 SMNVEV (reference sequence). CDR3 residues: CASSSPGGLDQPQHF. As DNA, the CDR3 is TGTGCCAGCAGTTCCCCCGGGGGGTTGGATCAGCCCCAGCATTTT.

This chain uses TRBV6-5 with TRBJ1-5; D gene unclear. CDR1 and CDR2 from the germline V gene are MNHEY and SVGAGI. V shed 2 bases and J shed 4 bases, with 12 bases lying between them. This CDR3 has 15 residues. This CDR3 reads CASSYVRSLNQPQHF. CDR3 nucleotides: TGTGCCAGCAGTTACGTGAGGTCCCTTAATCAGCCCCAGCATTTT.

V and J are TRBV2 and TRBJ2-5; D is uncertain. The V end lost 0 bases, the J end lost 6 bases, and 17 bases lay between the germline ends. The V gene's germline CDR1 is SNHLY and CDR2 FYNNEI. CDR3 length: 16 amino acids. CDR3 amino acids: CASSEALRAGRQTQYF. The CDR3 nucleotides read TGTGCCAGCAGTGAAGCGCTTCGGGCAGGTAGACAGACCCAGTACTTC.

CDR3 DNA sequence: TGTGCCAGCAGTTACCCCCACGGAGCTAACACTGAAGCTTTCTTT. It specifies CASSYPHGANTEAFF. The rearrangement joins TRBV28 to TRBJ1-1; D is ambiguous. Between the trimmed V and J ends, which lost 4 bases and 2 bases, there was a span of 14 bases. Germline-derived CDR1 and CDR2 are MDHEN and SYDVKM. This CDR3 spans 15 amino acids.

V usage is TRBV6-1 and J usage is TRBJ2-5, with 14 positions matching TRBD2. Looked up from germline, CDR1 is MNHNS and CDR2 is SASEGT. The CDR3 has 15 residues. J lost 7 bases, V lost 7 bases, and 8 bases had no gene match. CDR3: CASTGLAGVLRTQYF. The CDR3 DNA reads as TGTGCCAGCACGGGACTAGCGGGGGTATTAAGGACCCAGTACTTC.

The V gene is TRBV14, the J gene TRBJ2-1; D gene ambiguous. This CDR3 has 13 residues. Germline V gives CDR1 SGHDN, CDR2 FVKESK. Trimming cost V 0 bases and J 5 bases, with 5 bases left between them. The CDR3: CASSQESDNEQFF. DNA of the CDR3: TGTGCCAGCAGCCAAGAGTCCGACAATGAGCAGTTCTTC.

This sequence joins TRBV5-1 and TRBJ1-4; 8 nucleotides agree with TRBD1. Germline V gene lookup returns CDR1 SGHRS and CDR2 YFSETQ. The CDR3 extends over 17 amino acids. After removal of 0 bases from V and 4 bases from J, the junction contained 8 bases not matched to a gene. In nucleotides, the CDR3 is TGCGCCAGCAGCTTGGGACAGGGGCCGACTCTTAATGAAAAACTGTTTTTT. This gives the protein CASSLGQGPTLNEKLFF.

This clone was seen just once. The V gene is TRBV6-1, the J gene TRBJ1-5; D remains unclear. The CDR3 extends over 14 amino acids. Germline CDR1 reads MNHNS; CDR2 reads SASEGT. V was shortened by 6 bases and J by 3 bases, with 12 bases between the two germline ends. The CDR3 DNA reads as TGTGCCAGCAGCGGAAGTTGGGTCAATCAGCCCCAGCATTTT. Protein product: CASSGSWVNQPQHF.